The TCR beta chain described here comes from a study of T-cell reconstitution after alpha-beta-depleted transplantation in children. Germline values: CDR1 MDHEN, CDR2 SYDVKM. With 5 bases removed from V and 2 bases from J, the gap between germline ends came to 6 bases. The CDR3 covers 12 residues. The sample holds many counts of this clonotype. The antigen is undetermined. Unique molecular identifiers were built into the TCRbeta library. TCRdb analysed the PCR reads with MiXCR anew, one entry per CDR3 protein. The sample consists of fewer than 550,000 distinct CDR3 sequences, roughly a tenth of them appearing once. Whole-study results and caveats: Where alpha-beta T cells came from about two months after transplant was reportedly several hundred expanded graft clones. From surviving recipient T cells and thymic progenitors came the high day-60 TCRbeta diversity observed in some patients. T-cell numbers and diversity one year post-transplant derived largely from freshly generated T cells.

This sample comprised PBMCs, obtained before TCRalphabeta/CD19-depleted stem cell transplant. The gene calls are TRBV28 and TRBJ1-2; the D is unclear. The clonotype was recovered from a child aged 2-9 years with inherited bone marrow failure, due to receive a stem cell transplant. In DNA, the CDR3 is TGTGCCAGCAGTATCCTAAACTATGGCTACACCTTC. This sequence encodes CASSILNYGYTF.